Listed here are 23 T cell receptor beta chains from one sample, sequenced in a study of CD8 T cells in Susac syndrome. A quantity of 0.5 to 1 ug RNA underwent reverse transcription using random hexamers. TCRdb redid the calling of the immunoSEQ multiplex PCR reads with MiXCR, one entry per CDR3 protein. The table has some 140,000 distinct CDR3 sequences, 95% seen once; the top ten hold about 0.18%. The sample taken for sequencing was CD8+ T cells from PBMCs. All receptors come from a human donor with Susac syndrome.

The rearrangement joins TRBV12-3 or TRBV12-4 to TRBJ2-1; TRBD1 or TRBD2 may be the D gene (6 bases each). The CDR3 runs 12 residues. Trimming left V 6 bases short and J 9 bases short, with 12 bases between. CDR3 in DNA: TGTGCCAGCAGCCCCAGGGGAGGTGAGCAGTTCTTC. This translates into CASSPRGGEQFF.

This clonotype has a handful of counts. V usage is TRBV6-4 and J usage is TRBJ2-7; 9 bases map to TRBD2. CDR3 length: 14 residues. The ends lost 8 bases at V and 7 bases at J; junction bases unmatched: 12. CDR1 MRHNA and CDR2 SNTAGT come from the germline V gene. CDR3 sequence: CASPGGRARWEQYF. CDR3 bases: TGTGCCAGCCCTGGCGGGAGGGCCCGGTGGGAGCAGTACTTC.

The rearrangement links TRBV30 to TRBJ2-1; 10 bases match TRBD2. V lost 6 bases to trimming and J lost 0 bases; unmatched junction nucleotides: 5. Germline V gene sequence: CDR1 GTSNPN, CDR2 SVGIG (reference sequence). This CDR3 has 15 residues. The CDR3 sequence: CACQGLAYSYNEQFF. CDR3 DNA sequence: TGTGCCTGTCAGGGACTAGCGTACTCCTACAATGAGCAGTTCTTC.

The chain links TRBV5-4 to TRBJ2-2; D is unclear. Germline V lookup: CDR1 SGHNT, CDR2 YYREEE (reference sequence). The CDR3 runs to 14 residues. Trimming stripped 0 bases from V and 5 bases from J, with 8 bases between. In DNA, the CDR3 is TGTGCCAGCAGCTTGGAGAGCTCAACCGGGGAGCTGTTTTTT. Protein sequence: CASSLESSTGELFF.

CDR3 nucleotide sequence: TGTGCCAGCAGTTTACTCGTCCCGATGAACACTGAAGCTTTCTTT. This translates into CASSLLVPMNTEAFF. This chain uses TRBV28 with TRBJ1-1, with unresolved D. CDR1 is MDHEN and CDR2 is SYDVKM in the germline V gene. The CDR3 length is 15 residues. Trimming took off 2 bases at V and 0 bases at J, with 10 bases between the two ends. The variable domain in full, with the rest retrieved from reference TRBV28 and TRBJ1-1, is DVKVTQSSRYLVKRTGEKVFLECVQDMDHENMFWYRQDPGLGLRLIYFSYDVKMKEKGDIPEGYSVSREKKERFSLILESASTNQTSMYLCASSLLVPMNTEAFFGQGTRLTVV.

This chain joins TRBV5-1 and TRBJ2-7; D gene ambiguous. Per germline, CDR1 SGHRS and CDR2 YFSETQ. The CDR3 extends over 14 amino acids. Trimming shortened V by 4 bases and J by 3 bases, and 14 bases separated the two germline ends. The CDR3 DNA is TGCGCCAGCAGCCAAGGGCTATTCCTCTACGAGCAGTACTTC. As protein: CASSQGLFLYEQYF.

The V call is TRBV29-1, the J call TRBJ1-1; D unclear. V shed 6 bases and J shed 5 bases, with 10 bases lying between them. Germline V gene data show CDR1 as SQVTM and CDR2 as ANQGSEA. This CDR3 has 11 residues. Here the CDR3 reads CSVARGTEAFF. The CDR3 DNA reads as TGCAGCGTGGCCCGTGGGACTGAAGCTTTCTTT.

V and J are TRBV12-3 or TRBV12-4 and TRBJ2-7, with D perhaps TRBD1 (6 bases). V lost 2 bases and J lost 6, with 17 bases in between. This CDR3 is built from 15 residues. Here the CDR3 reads CASSLYQGTAGEQYF. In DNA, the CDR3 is TGTGCCAGCAGTTTATATCAGGGGACGGCAGGCGAGCAGTACTTC.

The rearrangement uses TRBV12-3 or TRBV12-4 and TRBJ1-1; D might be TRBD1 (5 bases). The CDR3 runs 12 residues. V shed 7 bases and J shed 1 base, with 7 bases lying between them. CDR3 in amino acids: CASIQGNTEAFF. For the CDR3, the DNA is TGTGCCAGCATCCAGGGGAACACTGAAGCTTTCTTT.

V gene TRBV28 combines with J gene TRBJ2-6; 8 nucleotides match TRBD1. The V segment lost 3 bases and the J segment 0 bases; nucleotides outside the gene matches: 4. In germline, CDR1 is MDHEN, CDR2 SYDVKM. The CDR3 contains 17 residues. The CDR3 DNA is TGTGCCAGCAGTTTGGGACAGGTCCTCTCTGGGGCCAACGTCCTGACTTTC. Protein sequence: CASSLGQVLSGANVLTF.

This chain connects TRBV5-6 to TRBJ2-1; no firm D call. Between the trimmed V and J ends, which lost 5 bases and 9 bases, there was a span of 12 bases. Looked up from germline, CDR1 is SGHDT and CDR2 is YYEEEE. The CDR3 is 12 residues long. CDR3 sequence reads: CASRLGSLEQFF. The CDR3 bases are TGTGCCAGCAGACTCGGGTCTCTTGAGCAGTTCTTC.

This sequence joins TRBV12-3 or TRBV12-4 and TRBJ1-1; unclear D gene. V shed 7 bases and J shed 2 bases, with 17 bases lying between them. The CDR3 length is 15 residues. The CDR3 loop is CASTFWLGLNTEAFF. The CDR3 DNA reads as TGTGCCAGCACCTTCTGGTTGGGCCTCAACACTGAAGCTTTCTTT.

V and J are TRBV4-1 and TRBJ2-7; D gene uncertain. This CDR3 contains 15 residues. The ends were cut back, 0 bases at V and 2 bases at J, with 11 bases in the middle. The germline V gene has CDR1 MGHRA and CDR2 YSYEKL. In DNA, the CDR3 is TGCGCCAGCAGCCAAGATCACCTGCCAGCCTACGAGCAGTACTTC. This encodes CASSQDHLPAYEQYF.

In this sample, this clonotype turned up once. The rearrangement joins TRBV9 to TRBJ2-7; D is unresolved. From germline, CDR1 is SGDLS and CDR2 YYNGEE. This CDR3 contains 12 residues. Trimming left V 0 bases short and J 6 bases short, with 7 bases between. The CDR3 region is CASSVDDTEQYF. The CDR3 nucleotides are TGTGCCAGCAGCGTAGATGACACCGAGCAGTACTTC.

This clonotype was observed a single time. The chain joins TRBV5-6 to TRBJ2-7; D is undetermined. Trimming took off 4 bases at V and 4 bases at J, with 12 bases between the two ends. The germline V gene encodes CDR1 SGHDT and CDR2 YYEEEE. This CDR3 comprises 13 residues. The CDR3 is CASSPQTGYEQYF. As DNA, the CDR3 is TGTGCCAGCAGCCCGCAGACGGGTTACGAGCAGTACTTC.

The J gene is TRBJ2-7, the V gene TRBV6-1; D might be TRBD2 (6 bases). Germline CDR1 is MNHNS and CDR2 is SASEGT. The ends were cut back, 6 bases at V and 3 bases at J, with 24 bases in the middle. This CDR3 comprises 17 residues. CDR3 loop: CASSPFPPGTSLYEQYF. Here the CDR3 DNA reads TGTGCCAGCAGCCCCTTCCCCCCCGGGACTTCCCTCTACGAGCAGTACTTC.

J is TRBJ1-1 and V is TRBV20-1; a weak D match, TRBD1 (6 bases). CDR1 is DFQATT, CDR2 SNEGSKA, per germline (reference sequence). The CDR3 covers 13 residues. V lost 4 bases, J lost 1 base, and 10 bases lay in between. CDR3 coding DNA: TGCAGTGCTACGACAGGCTGGAACACTGAAGCTTTCTTT. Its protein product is CSATTGWNTEAFF.

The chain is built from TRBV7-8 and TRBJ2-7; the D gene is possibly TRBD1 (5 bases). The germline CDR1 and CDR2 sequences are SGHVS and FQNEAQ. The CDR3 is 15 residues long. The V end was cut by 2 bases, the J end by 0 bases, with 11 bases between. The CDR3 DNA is TGTGCCAGCAGCTTATCAGGGCTCCTCTCCTACGAGCAGTACTTC. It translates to CASSLSGLLSYEQYF.

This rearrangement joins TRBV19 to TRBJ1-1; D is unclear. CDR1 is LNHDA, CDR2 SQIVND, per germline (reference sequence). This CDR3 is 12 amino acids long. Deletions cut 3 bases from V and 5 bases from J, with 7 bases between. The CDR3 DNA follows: TGTGCCAGTAGTATTCCGTGGACTGAAGCTTTCTTT. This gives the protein CASSIPWTEAFF.

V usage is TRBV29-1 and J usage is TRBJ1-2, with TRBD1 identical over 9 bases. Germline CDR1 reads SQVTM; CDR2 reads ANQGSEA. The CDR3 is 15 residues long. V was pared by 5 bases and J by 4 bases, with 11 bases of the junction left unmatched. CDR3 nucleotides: TGCAGCGTTACCCTCCATGGACAGGGGAGCTATGGCTACACCTTC. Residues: CSVTLHGQGSYGYTF.

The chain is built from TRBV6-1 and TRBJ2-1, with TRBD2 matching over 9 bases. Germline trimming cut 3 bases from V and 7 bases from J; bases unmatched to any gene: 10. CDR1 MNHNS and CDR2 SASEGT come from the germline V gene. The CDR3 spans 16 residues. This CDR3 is CASSEVAGGPANEQFF. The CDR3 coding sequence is TGTGCCAGCAGTGAGGTGGCGGGAGGGCCGGCGAATGAGCAGTTCTTC.

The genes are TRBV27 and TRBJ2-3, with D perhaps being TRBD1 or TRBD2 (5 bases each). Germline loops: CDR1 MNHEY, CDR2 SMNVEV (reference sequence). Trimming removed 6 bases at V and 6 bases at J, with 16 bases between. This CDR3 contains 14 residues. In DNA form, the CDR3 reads TGTGCCAGCAGAAACCTCGGGGCCGTGGATACGCAGTATTTT. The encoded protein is CASRNLGAVDTQYF.

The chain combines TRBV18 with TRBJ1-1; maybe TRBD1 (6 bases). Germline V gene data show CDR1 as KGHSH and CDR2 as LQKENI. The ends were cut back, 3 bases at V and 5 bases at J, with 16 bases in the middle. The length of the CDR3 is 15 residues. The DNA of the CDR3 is TGTGCCAGCTCACCCTCCGGAGGGGGAGAGACTGAAGCTTTCTTT. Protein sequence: CASSPSGGGETEAFF.